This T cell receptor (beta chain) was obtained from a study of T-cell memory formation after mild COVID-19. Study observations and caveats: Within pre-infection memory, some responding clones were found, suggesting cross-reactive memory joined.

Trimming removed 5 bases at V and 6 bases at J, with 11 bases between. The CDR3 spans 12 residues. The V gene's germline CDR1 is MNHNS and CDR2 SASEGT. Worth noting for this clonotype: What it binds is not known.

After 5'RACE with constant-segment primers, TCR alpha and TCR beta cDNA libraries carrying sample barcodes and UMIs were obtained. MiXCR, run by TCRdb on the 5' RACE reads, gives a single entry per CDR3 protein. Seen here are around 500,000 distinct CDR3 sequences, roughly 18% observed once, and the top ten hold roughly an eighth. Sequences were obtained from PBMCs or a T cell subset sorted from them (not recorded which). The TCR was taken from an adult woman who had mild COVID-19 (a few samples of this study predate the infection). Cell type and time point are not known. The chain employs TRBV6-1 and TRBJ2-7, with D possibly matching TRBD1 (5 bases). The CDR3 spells CASSFQGSEQYF. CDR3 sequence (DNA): TGTGCCAGCAGTTTCCAGGGTTCCGAGCAGTACTTC.